This record covers a single T cell receptor beta chain. The antigen remains undetermined. The record originates from a study of T cells in Graves' hyperthyroidism and ophthalmopathy. Findings and limits, study-wide: Ophthalmopathy was distinguished from stable hyperthyroidism by 13 V-J signatures.

The CDR3 is 16 amino acids. Germline V lookup: CDR1 MGHRA, CDR2 YSYEKL. Trimming cost V 4 bases and J 3 bases; bases outside gene matches: 7. RNA transcripts yielded amplified TCR beta CDR3 regions. A set of HTBI primers served as the primers for a first-round RT-PCR of the TCR CDR3. MiXCR, applied by TCRdb to the multiplex PCR reads, yields one record per CDR3 protein. The repertoire holds around 350,000 distinct CDR3 sequences, about a sixth seen once, with 34% in the top ten. This sequence joins TRBV4-1 and TRBJ1-5; 9 bases agree with TRBD1. This receptor was taken from a woman aged 30 to 39 with Graves' hyperthyroidism that later progressed to Graves' ophthalmopathy. Sequenced material: blood. CDR3: CASSRPGTGNNQPQHF. DNA of the CDR3: TGCGCCAGCAGCCGTCCCGGGACAGGGAACAATCAGCCCCAGCATTTT.